These T cell receptor beta chains were read from a single sample in a study of T cells in Graves' hyperthyroidism and ophthalmopathy. TCRdb redid the calling of the multiplex PCR reads with MiXCR, one entry per CDR3 protein. The sample shows roughly 38,000 distinct CDR3 sequences, around half of them seen only once. Sample: blood. All receptors come from a woman aged 45-65 years with Graves' hyperthyroidism that later progressed to Graves' ophthalmopathy. The CDR3 runs from the conserved cysteine through the conserved F or W. Each record gives: V gene, J gene, CDR3 protein.

TRBV11-3	TRBJ2-5	CASSLGTSGVAQYF
TRBV29-1	TRBJ2-1	CSVGHPSLYNEQFF
TRBV12-3/TRBV12-4	TRBJ2-7	CASSSAGLATYEQYF
TRBV20-1	TRBJ2-5	CSARDWAGGIQETQYF
TRBV10-3	TRBJ2-1	CAISGASGSSYYNEQFF
TRBV19	TRBJ1-1	CATTLGRGRYAEAFF
TRBV12-3/TRBV12-4	TRBJ2-3	CASTLGLGNTDTQYF
TRBV30	TRBJ2-7	CAWSLGGSEQYF
TRBV7-2	TRBJ2-5	CASSFGASGRETQYF
TRBV3-1	TRBJ2-1	CARSQGWLARNNEQFF
TRBV12-5	TRBJ1-4	CASGLITTNEKLFF
TRBV9	TRBJ2-1	CASSRMDNEQFF
TRBV4-1	TRBJ1-2	CASSQEIRGRKVFKAYGYTF
TRBV6-2/TRBV6-3	TRBJ2-2	CASDLGLETGELFF
TRBV10-2	TRBJ2-5	CASRKGQLETQYF
TRBV6-1	TRBJ1-2	CASSELQGDYGYTF
TRBV6-4	TRBJ2-5	CASTPGTEQETQYF
TRBV11-2	TRBJ2-3	CASSQGLAGASTDTRYF
TRBV9	TRBJ2-2	CASSEGGWTGELFF
TRBV7-9	TRBJ2-7	CASSSLDRGDYEQYF
TRBV20-1	TRBJ1-1	CSARDASVTEAFF
TRBV19	TRBJ1-4	CASKQGTNHGGKLSF
TRBV5-4	TRBJ2-6	CASSPSGVSSGANVLTF
TRBV7-2	TRBJ1-6	CASSPWVGMNNSPLHF
TRBV27	TRBJ1-2	CASSSRSGRNYTF